One and the same sample provided the 31 T cell receptor beta chains below, sequenced in a study of blood T cell repertoires in COVID-19. Sequenced by immunoSEQ multiplex PCR; TCRdb stores in-frame clones only, minus some. Among fewer than 200,000 clones listed, over 70% were seen once. Sample: peripheral blood. These receptors were obtained from a woman of 80 years or more with active or convalescent COVID-19.

The chain is built from TRBV6-5 and TRBJ1-6; D is perhaps TRBD1 (6 bases). Germline CDR1 MNHEY, CDR2 SVGAGI. V lost 7 bases to trimming and J lost 10 bases, with 17 bases between them. The length of the CDR3 is 14 residues. The CDR3 DNA sequence: TGTGCCAGCACTCTACAGGGAAAGGAGTCACCCCTCCACTTT. Translation gives CASTLQGKESPLHF.

In its sample, this clone was seen a few times. V is TRBV19 and J is TRBJ2-1; D ambiguous. Trimming removed 8 bases at V and 2 bases at J, with 10 bases between. This CDR3 has 13 residues. Germline values: CDR1 LNHDA, CDR2 SQIVND (reference sequence). The CDR3 region is CASAYRAYNEQFF. CDR3 coding DNA: TGTGCCAGTGCTTACAGAGCCTACAATGAGCAGTTCTTC.

This clone was counted only a few times. The gene calls are TRBV7-8 and TRBJ1-6; 7 bases agree with TRBD1. CDR3 length: 14 residues. Germline lookup yields CDR1 SGHVS and CDR2 FQNEAQ. Trimming at V came to 5 bases and at J to 11 bases, leaving 9 bases not matched to a gene. The CDR3 protein is CASSADRERPPLHF. The DNA for the CDR3 is TGTGCCAGCAGCGCCGACAGGGAAAGACCACCCCTCCACTTT.

V and J are TRBV5-1 and TRBJ2-7, with 11 nucleotides matching TRBD2. The CDR3 is 16 residues long. Germline V lookup: CDR1 SGHRS, CDR2 YFSETQ. Unmatched junction bases numbered 8, after V lost 4 bases and J lost 2 bases. The CDR3 is CASSPVGLAETYEQYF. Here the CDR3 DNA reads TGCGCCAGCAGCCCAGTGGGACTAGCGGAGACCTACGAGCAGTACTTC. Full variable domain (rest looked up from reference TRBV5-1 and TRBJ2-7): KAGVTQTPRYLIKTRGQQVTLSCSPISGHRSVSWYQQTPGQGLQFLFEYFSETQRNKGNFPGRFSGRQFSNSRSEMNVSTLELGDSALYLCASSPVGLAETYEQYFGPGTRLTVT.

The chain recombines TRBV9 with TRBJ2-5; the match to TRBD1 covers 7 bases. CDR1 and CDR2 (germline): SGDLS, YYNGEE. The length of the CDR3 is 15 residues. V shed 2 bases and J 3 bases; nucleotides not matched to a gene: 7. In DNA, the CDR3 is TGTGCCAGCAGCGTTATGGGCGACAGGGAAGAGACCCAGTACTTC. Amino acids: CASSVMGDREETQYF.

The chain carries TRBV14 and TRBJ2-7; D is unresolved. Germline V lookup: CDR1 SGHDN, CDR2 FVKESK. This CDR3 spans 13 amino acids. Trimming removed 5 bases at V and 6 bases at J, with 14 bases between. The CDR3 nucleotides are TGTGCCAGCAGCTCTCCCCGAGTCACCGAGCAGTACTTC. Amino acid sequence: CASSSPRVTEQYF.

The chain carries TRBV7-9 and TRBJ1-1; D is ambiguous. V was cut by 1 base and J by 11 bases, with 11 bases left in between. This CDR3 is 12 amino acids long. Germline V gene data show CDR1 as SEHNR and CDR2 as FQNEAQ (reference sequence). The CDR3 DNA sequence: TGTGCCAGCAGCTTAGACGTAGGAGGCGCTTTCTTT. Translation gives CASSLDVGGAFF.

This chain joins TRBV2 and TRBJ1-2; TRBD1 is a possible D gene (6 bases). Trimming took off 3 bases at V and 6 bases at J, with 17 bases between the two ends. The CDR3 loop spans 15 amino acids. The germline gives CDR1 SNHLY, CDR2 FYNNEI. The CDR3 DNA reads TGTGCCAGCAGTGATGGTGGGGGCGCCCGGGATGGCTACACCTTC. Translating gives CASSDGGGARDGYTF. Filled out from reference TRBV2 and TRBJ1-2, the complete variable domain reads EPEVTQTPSHQVTQMGQEVILRCVPISNHLYFYWYRQILGQKVEFLVSFYNNEISEKSEIFDDQFSVERPDGSNFTLKIRSTKLEDSAMYFCASSDGGGARDGYTFGSGTRLTVV.

V is TRBV2 and J is TRBJ2-3; 11 bases line up with TRBD1. This CDR3 has 13 amino acids. Unmatched junction bases numbered 2, after V lost 8 bases and J lost 4 bases. Germline V lookup: CDR1 SNHLY, CDR2 FYNNEI. CDR3: CASRGQGADTQYF. The CDR3, as DNA: TGTGCCAGCCGGGGACAGGGGGCAGATACGCAGTATTTT.

This chain connects TRBV5-8 to TRBJ1-3, with a tentative D call TRBD1 (5 bases). Germline V CDR1 and CDR2: SGHTS, YDEGEE. Trimming cost V 4 bases and J 4 bases, with 18 bases left between them. The CDR3 runs 16 residues. The CDR3 here is CASSPPAGGVGNTIYF. CDR3 in DNA: TGTGCCAGCAGCCCCCCCGCCGGAGGGGTCGGAAACACCATATATTTT.

This clone was counted a few times. The rearrangement uses TRBV29-1 and TRBJ1-1; the match to TRBD1 covers 8 bases. The CDR3 spans 13 residues. Germline V gives CDR1 SQVTM, CDR2 ANQGSEA. V lost 6 bases to trimming and J lost 4 bases; unmatched junction nucleotides: 7. CDR3 amino acids: CSVDTGGITEAFF. The CDR3 region has the DNA TGCAGCGTAGATACAGGGGGGATCACTGAAGCTTTCTTT.

This clone has only a few counts. As DNA, the CDR3 is TGTGCCAGCAGCTTATCGGCTAGCGGGGGGCAAGAGACCCAGTACTTC. This sequence encodes CASSLSASGGQETQYF. The chain links TRBV7-2 to TRBJ2-5; the match to TRBD2 covers 11 bases. The CDR3 consists of 16 residues. Trimming cost V 2 bases and J 2 bases; bases outside gene matches: 4. Germline lookup yields CDR1 SGHTA and CDR2 FQGNSA.

The chain is built from TRBV10-3 and TRBJ1-2, with a weak D call TRBD1 (6 bases). The CDR3 has 13 amino acids. Per germline, CDR1 ENHRY and CDR2 SYGVKD. V lost 10 bases to trimming and J lost 5 bases, with 17 bases between them. The CDR3, as DNA: TGTGCCACTGGCTCCGGACAGCAGTATGGCTACACCTTC. Its protein is CATGSGQQYGYTF.

V usage is TRBV7-2 and J usage is TRBJ1-1, with 9 bases fitting TRBD1. The length of the CDR3 is 14 residues. Germline trimming cut 5 bases from V and 5 bases from J; bases unmatched to any gene: 6. Per germline, CDR1 SGHTA and CDR2 FQGNSA. CDR3 bases: TGTGCCAGCAGCGTGGACAGGGGAAGAACTGAAGCTTTCTTT. As protein: CASSVDRGRTEAFF.

This sequence joins TRBV29-1 and TRBJ2-7; TRBD1 aligns across 9 bases. The CDR3 sequence is 16 residues long. The junction had 13 bases not matched to a gene; V was cut back by 5 bases and J by 2 bases. The germline V gene encodes CDR1 SQVTM and CDR2 ANQGSEA. The CDR3 nucleotides are TGCAGCGTTAAATACGGGGGCGGACAGGGGACCTACGAGCAGTACTTC. Its protein product is CSVKYGGGQGTYEQYF.

This chain uses TRBV18 with TRBJ1-6, with D hard to call. V lost 5 bases and J 8 bases, leaving 13 bases between the germline ends. CDR3 size: 14 residues. The germline CDR1 and CDR2 sequences are KGHSH and LQKENI. Written as DNA, the CDR3 is TGTGCCAGCTCATTGAATCATGGAGATTCACCCCTCCACTTT. Its protein product is CASSLNHGDSPLHF.

This clone was seen only a few times. The chain combines TRBV5-1 with TRBJ1-4; 10 bases are a match to TRBD1. The CDR3 sequence is 15 residues long. V gave up 7 bases and J gave up 7 bases; unmatched junction bases: 10. Per germline, CDR1 SGHRS and CDR2 YFSETQ. CDR3 DNA: TGCGCCAGCCGCTCTACCGGGACAGGGGTTGAAAAACTGTTTTTT. It is translated as CASRSTGTGVEKLFF.

The V gene is TRBV6-2 or TRBV6-3, the J gene TRBJ1-2, with 11 bases matching TRBD1. This CDR3 is 14 amino acids long. Germline values: CDR1 MNHEY, CDR2 SVGEGT. After removal of 4 bases from V and 5 bases from J, the junction contained 3 bases not matched to a gene. CDR3 loop: CASSFGTGGYGYTF. The DNA for the CDR3 is TGTGCCAGCAGTTTTGGGACAGGGGGTTATGGCTACACCTTC.

The genes are TRBV4-1 and TRBJ1-2; 9 nucleotides align to TRBD1. The germline CDR1 and CDR2 sequences are MGHRA and YSYEKL. The CDR3 sequence is 14 residues long. The junction had 7 bases not matched to a gene; V was cut back by 6 bases and J by 5 bases. The CDR3 here is CASRDGTGIYGYTF. In DNA form, the CDR3 reads TGCGCCAGCAGAGACGGGACAGGGATATATGGCTACACCTTC.

This clone was recorded only once. The chain links TRBV10-3 to TRBJ2-3, with a possible D match to TRBD2 (7 bases). The CDR3 contains 16 residues. Germline CDR1 ENHRY, CDR2 SYGVKD. V was shortened by 4 bases and J by 4 bases, with 18 bases between the two germline ends. In nucleotides, the CDR3 is TGTGCCATCAGTGCCGGACGCCGGGGGGCCCCAGATACGCAGTATTTT. It specifies CAISAGRRGAPDTQYF.

The rearrangement links TRBV5-5 to TRBJ1-1, with TRBD1 matching over 8 bases. The germline gives CDR1 SGHKS, CDR2 YYEKEE (reference sequence). Trimming took 2 bases from V and 0 from J; bases not matched to a gene: 6. This CDR3 comprises 16 residues. CDR3 sequence reads: CASSFYQGAMNTEAFF. CDR3 bases: TGTGCCAGCAGCTTTTATCAGGGGGCAATGAACACTGAAGCTTTCTTT. Drawing the rest from reference TRBV5-5 and TRBJ1-1, the complete variable domain is DAGVTQSPTHLIKTRGQQVTLRCSPISGHKSVSWYQQVLGQGPQFIFQYYEKEERGRGNFPDRFSARQFPNYSSELNVNALLLGDSALYLCASSFYQGAMNTEAFFGQGTRLTVV.

This clone has more than one count but fewer than ten. The rearrangement uses TRBV3-1 (or the pseudogene TRBV3-2) and TRBJ2-7; maybe TRBD2 (6 bases). The CDR3 runs to 14 residues. V was shortened by 1 base and J by 9 bases, with 16 bases between the two germline ends. Germline V gene lookup returns CDR1 LGHDT and CDR2 YNNKEL (reference sequence). The chain's CDR3 is CASSQVTGGARQYF. The CDR3 DNA sequence: TGTGCCAGCAGCCAAGTAACAGGAGGGGCTCGGCAGTACTTC.

In this sample, this clone turned up a few times. This chain joins TRBV27 and TRBJ1-2; TRBD1 might be the D (6 bases). The CDR3 runs to 15 residues. V dropped 5 bases and J dropped 0 bases, with 13 bases sitting between them. Germline-derived CDR1 and CDR2 are MNHEY and SMNVEV (reference sequence). The CDR3: CASSLTGSPNYGYTF. The CDR3 DNA reads as TGTGCCAGCAGTCTTACAGGGTCTCCTAACTATGGCTACACCTTC.

The chain couples TRBV5-5 to TRBJ1-5; 7 bases are a match to TRBD1. The J segment lost 3 bases and the V segment lost 5 bases, leaving 2 bases of the junction unmatched. Germline V gives CDR1 SGHKS, CDR2 YYEKEE (reference sequence). The CDR3 is made up of 13 amino acids. DNA for the CDR3: TGTGCCAGCAGTGGACAGGACAATCAGCCCCAGCATTTT. Protein: CASSGQDNQPQHF.

The V call is TRBV5-1, the J call TRBJ2-6; D remains ambiguous. Trimming shortened V by 4 bases and J by 0 bases, and 8 bases separated the two germline ends. Germline CDR1 and CDR2: SGHRS and YFSETQ. This CDR3 spans 15 amino acids. CDR3: CASSQDVSGANVLTF. The CDR3 bases are TGCGCCAGCAGCCAGGATGTCTCTGGGGCCAACGTCCTGACTTTC.

Many counts were recorded for this clone. CDR3 protein: CASSLWTDSNTEAFF. The CDR3 DNA is TGTGCCAGCAGCTTATGGACGGACTCCAACACTGAAGCTTTCTTT. The chain combines TRBV7-2 with TRBJ1-1; D gene unclear. CDR3 length: 15 residues. Trimming shortened V by 2 bases and J by 2 bases, and 12 bases separated the two germline ends. Germline V gene data show CDR1 as SGHTA and CDR2 as FQGNSA.

This chain links TRBV5-4 with TRBJ1-2, with D unresolved. This CDR3 has 14 amino acids. The V end lost 2 bases, the J end lost 6 bases, and 14 bases lay between the germline ends. CDR1 is SGHNT, CDR2 YYREEE, per germline (reference sequence). In nucleotides, the CDR3 is TGTGCCAGCAGCTTAGGCAGGCCAGTTGATGGCTACACCTTC. It specifies CASSLGRPVDGYTF.

The rearrangement links TRBV4-1 to TRBJ2-1, with 8 bases that match TRBD2. The V gene end was trimmed by 0 bases and the J gene end by 5 bases; junction bases not matched to a gene: 15. The CDR3 extends over 19 amino acids. CDR1 is MGHRA and CDR2 is YSYEKL in the germline V gene. This chain's CDR3 is CASSQDPRSGGATHNEQFF. In DNA form, the CDR3 reads TGCGCCAGCAGCCAAGACCCCAGGAGCGGGGGAGCGACGCACAATGAGCAGTTCTTC.

The chain links TRBV27 to TRBJ2-2; the match to TRBD1 covers 9 bases. Trimming cost V 5 bases and J 2 bases; bases outside gene matches: 6. The CDR3 is 16 residues long. Germline-derived CDR1 and CDR2 are MNHEY and SMNVEV (reference sequence). The CDR3 DNA reads as TGTGCCAGCAGTCCCCCGACAGGGGGTAACACCGGGGAGCTGTTTTTT. Encoded protein: CASSPPTGGNTGELFF.

This clone came up once. The gene calls are TRBV5-1 and TRBJ2-7; 7 nucleotides agree with TRBD1. Losses at the gene ends were 4 bases for V and 2 bases for J; bases not matched to a gene: 6. In germline, CDR1 is SGHRS, CDR2 YFSETQ. There are 14 residues in the CDR3. This CDR3 reads CASSEGASPYEQYF. DNA of the CDR3: TGCGCCAGCAGCGAGGGGGCCTCACCCTACGAGCAGTACTTC.

This sequence joins TRBV27 and TRBJ1-5, with unresolved D. Germline CDR1 MNHEY, CDR2 SMNVEV (reference sequence). V lost 6 bases and J 2 bases, leaving 14 bases between the germline ends. The CDR3 loop spans 15 amino acids. This CDR3 reads CASSLVWSGNQPQHF. CDR3 coding DNA: TGTGCCAGCAGCCTAGTGTGGAGCGGCAATCAGCCCCAGCATTTT.